One and the same sample provided the 25 T cell receptor beta chains below, sequenced in a study of blood T cell repertoires in COVID-19. TCRdb keeps only in-frame clones here, not all; method: immunoSEQ multiplex PCR. The sample gives roughly 150,000 clones, around 81% of which show up once; approximately 8% is in the top ten. The sample comprised peripheral blood. The receptors were gathered from a human donor in a cohort sampled during active COVID-19.

This clone showed up just once. The chain is built from TRBV9 and TRBJ2-2; D is undetermined. Germline lookup yields CDR1 SGDLS and CDR2 YYNGEE. This CDR3 is 15 amino acids long. Deletions cut 2 bases from V and 4 bases from J, with 12 bases between. The DNA for the CDR3 is TGTGCCAGCAGCGTCCTATCCCGAGGCACCGGGGAGCTGTTTTTT. This codes for CASSVLSRGTGELFF. The variable domain in full, with the rest retrieved from reference TRBV9 and TRBJ2-2, is DSGVTQTPKHLITATGQRVTLRCSPRSGDLSVYWYQQSLDQGLQFLIQYYNGEERAKGNILERFSAQQFPDLHSELNLSSLELGDSALYFCASSVLSRGTGELFFGEGSRLTVL.

V gene TRBV15 combines with J gene TRBJ2-1; D possibly corresponds to TRBD1 (5 bases). Germline-derived CDR1 and CDR2 are LNHNV and YYDKDF (reference sequence). The ends were cut back, 0 bases at V and 7 bases at J, with 7 bases in the middle. The CDR3 runs to 13 residues. CDR3 region: CATSRDQGNEQFF. The CDR3 DNA sequence: TGTGCCACCAGCAGAGATCAGGGTAATGAGCAGTTCTTC.

This chain links TRBV7-2 with TRBJ1-4; 9 bases line up with TRBD1. CDR3 size: 16 residues. The trim removed 5 bases at V and 8 bases at J, leaving 12 bases unmatched. Germline values: CDR1 SGHTA, CDR2 FQGNSA. The chain's CDR3 is CASSPRTGVGEEKLFF. The CDR3 DNA is TGTGCCAGCAGCCCTCGGACAGGGGTTGGTGAGGAAAAACTGTTTTTT.

This clone was detected once. The J gene is TRBJ1-6, the V gene TRBV6-1; 8 bases are shared with TRBD1. This CDR3 contains 17 residues. V was clipped by 2 bases and J by 8 bases; unmatched bases: 11. Per germline, CDR1 MNHNS and CDR2 SASEGT. In DNA, the CDR3 is TGTGCCAGCAGTGAAATAAGAACAGGGGGTTTTGATTCACCCCTCCACTTT. Protein product: CASSEIRTGGFDSPLHF.

The chain employs TRBV6-5 and TRBJ1-3; D remains ambiguous. V shed 6 bases and J shed 8 bases, with 14 bases lying between them. In germline, CDR1 is MNHEY, CDR2 SVGAGI. The CDR3 consists of 13 residues. The CDR3 region is CASSRRRGDTIYF. Here the CDR3 DNA reads TGTGCCAGCAGCCGAAGACGGGGAGACACCATATATTTT.

The chain links TRBV28 to TRBJ2-1; 8 nucleotides match TRBD2. The CDR3 contains 16 residues. V was pared by 7 bases and J by 0 bases, with 8 bases of the junction left unmatched. From germline, CDR1 is MDHEN and CDR2 SYDVKM. CDR3 in DNA: TGTGCCAGCAATGCGGGGGGCGCCGGCTCCTACAATGAGCAGTTCTTC. Its translation is CASNAGGAGSYNEQFF.

In its sample, this clone was seen a few times. The chain has TRBV7-9 and TRBJ1-5, with 8 positions matching TRBD1. Trimming took 0 bases from V and 0 from J; bases not matched to a gene: 1. Germline assignment: CDR1 SEHNR and CDR2 FQNEAQ (reference sequence). The CDR3 consists of 16 residues. This chain's CDR3 is CASSLAGQGSNQPQHF. The CDR3 nucleotides are TGTGCCAGCAGCTTAGCTGGACAGGGTAGCAATCAGCCCCAGCATTTT.

This sequence joins TRBV5-6 and TRBJ2-3; D perhaps matches TRBD2 (5 bases). The V gene lost 6 bases and the J gene lost 4 bases, with 15 bases spanning the gap. Germline values: CDR1 SGHDT, CDR2 YYEEEE. CDR3 length: 14 amino acids. The CDR3 DNA sequence: TGTGCCAGCATTGGGTCCTACGGGGCAGATACGCAGTATTTT. Its translation: CASIGSYGADTQYF.

This clone was counted a single time. The gene calls are TRBV7-2 and TRBJ2-3, with 8 nucleotides matching TRBD1. CDR1 and CDR2 (germline): SGHTA, FQGNSA. The CDR3 sequence is 14 residues long. Losses at the gene ends were 4 bases for V and 6 bases for J; bases not matched to a gene: 6. The CDR3 DNA is TGTGCCAGCAGCTCATCAGGGGGCGGGGATACGCAGTATTTT. Encoded protein: CASSSSGGGDTQYF.

The chain uses TRBV5-1 and TRBJ2-7, with D possibly matching TRBD2 (6 bases). Germline CDR1 reads SGHRS; CDR2 reads YFSETQ. The CDR3 is made up of 14 amino acids. Between the trimmed V and J ends, which lost 4 bases and 0 bases, there was a span of 11 bases. The CDR3 is CASSPRDFSYEQYF. In DNA form, the CDR3 reads TGCGCCAGCAGCCCCCGGGACTTCTCCTACGAGCAGTACTTC.

The J gene is TRBJ2-4, the V gene TRBV21-1; TRBD2 is the table's D call, not checked against the DNA. TRBV21-1 is designated a pseudogene. The CDR3 is 14 residues long. For the CDR3, the DNA is TGTGCCAGCAGGACTCTCCTAGCCAAAAACATTCAGTACTTC. It codes for CASRTLLAKNIQYF.

This clone has more than one count but fewer than ten. The chain joins TRBV14 to TRBJ2-1; 7 bases match TRBD2. J gave up 0 bases and V 1 base, and 3 bases lay outside the gene matches. The V gene's germline CDR1 is SGHDN and CDR2 FVKESK. The CDR3 contains 16 residues. For the CDR3, the DNA is TGTGCCAGCAGCCAAGGCGGGGGAAGCTCCTACAATGAGCAGTTCTTC. This encodes CASSQGGGSSYNEQFF.

V gene TRBV11-2 combines with J gene TRBJ1-6; 7 bases match TRBD1. The CDR3 runs 14 residues. With 3 bases clipped from V and 7 bases from J, the junction kept 3 bases outside the gene matches. CDR1 SGHAT and CDR2 FQNNGV come from the germline V gene. CDR3 DNA: TGTGCCAGCAGCTTGACAGGGATGAATTCACCCCTCCACTTT. This translates into CASSLTGMNSPLHF. The full variable domain, in which reference TRBV11-2 and TRBJ1-6 provide the parts outside the CDR3, is EAGVAQSPRYKIIEKRQSVAFWCNPISGHATLYWYQQILGQGPKLLIQFQNNGVVDDSQLPKDRFSAERLKGVDSTLKIQPAKLEDSAVYLCASSLTGMNSPLHFGNGTRLTVT.

This clone was counted a single time. The chain couples TRBV28 to TRBJ1-2, with 10 bases matching TRBD1. Losses at the gene ends were 3 bases for V and 7 bases for J; bases not matched to a gene: 5. Germline-derived CDR1 and CDR2 are MDHEN and SYDVKM. The CDR3 extends over 14 amino acids. The CDR3 is CASSFRDRGLGYTF. In nucleotides, the CDR3 is TGTGCCAGCAGTTTCAGAGACAGGGGGCTTGGCTACACCTTC.

The chain carries TRBV5-1 and TRBJ2-2; TRBD2 agrees at 7 bases. The V gene's germline CDR1 is SGHRS and CDR2 YFSETQ. The CDR3 runs 16 residues. The J segment lost 0 bases and the V segment lost 6 bases, leaving 8 bases of the junction unmatched. CDR3 amino acids: CASTLSGTTNTGELFF. In DNA, the CDR3 is TGCGCCAGCACGCTGTCCGGGACTACGAACACCGGGGAGCTGTTTTTT.

This clone was observed a handful of times. This chain joins TRBV5-4 and TRBJ1-6, with TRBD1 as a possible D gene (5 bases). The CDR3 runs 14 residues. Germline loops: CDR1 SGHNT, CDR2 YYREEE (reference sequence). The V gene lost 0 bases and the J gene lost 7 bases, with 8 bases spanning the gap. Written as DNA, the CDR3 is TGTGCCAGCAGCTTGGTACAGGAGAATTCACCCCTCCACTTT. It yields the protein CASSLVQENSPLHF.

The V and J genes are TRBV5-1 and TRBJ1-1; no reliable D call. In germline, CDR1 is SGHRS, CDR2 YFSETQ. The CDR3 extends over 14 amino acids. V was trimmed by 0 bases and J by 1 base, leaving 7 bases between them. The CDR3 is CASSLVAKNTEAFF. CDR3 in DNA: TGCGCCAGCAGCTTGGTGGCCAAGAACACTGAAGCTTTCTTT.

The chain is built from TRBV4-1 and TRBJ1-1; D possibly corresponds to TRBD1 (5 bases). V lost 2 bases and J 1 base, leaving 8 bases between the germline ends. The CDR3 totals 14 residues. Germline V gene lookup returns CDR1 MGHRA and CDR2 YSYEKL. The CDR3 reads CASSQRQPNTEAFF. In DNA, the CDR3 is TGCGCCAGCAGCCAACGACAGCCGAACACTGAAGCTTTCTTT.

The chain recombines TRBV19 with TRBJ1-1; no clear D gene. Trimming shortened V by 2 bases and J by 3 bases, and 10 bases separated the two germline ends. CDR1 LNHDA and CDR2 SQIVND come from the germline V gene (reference sequence). The CDR3 sequence is 14 residues long. CDR3 sequence (DNA): TGTGCCAGTAGTATACGGGTCATCCACACTGAAGCTTTCTTT. Protein product: CASSIRVIHTEAFF.

In this sample, this clone turned up once. The rearrangement links TRBV28 to TRBJ2-5; possibly TRBD1 for D (5 bases). CDR1 and CDR2 (germline): MDHEN, SYDVKM. The CDR3 is 13 amino acids. Between the trimmed V and J ends, which lost 3 bases and 5 bases, there was a span of 10 bases. CDR3 DNA: TGTGCCAGCAGTTTTCTAGGGGTCGAGACCCAGTACTTC. This translates into CASSFLGVETQYF.

This clone was seen once. The V and J genes are TRBV7-9 and TRBJ1-1; D is perhaps TRBD1 (5 bases). The V and J ends lost 5 bases and 1 base respectively, with 17 bases between them. Germline CDR1 reads SEHNR; CDR2 reads FQNEAQ (reference sequence). CDR3 size: 16 residues. Here the CDR3 reads CASSIRPQGGNTEAFF. For the CDR3, the DNA is TGTGCCAGCAGCATCCGCCCCCAGGGTGGGAACACTGAAGCTTTCTTT.

The rearrangement joins TRBV19 to TRBJ2-5; D is possibly TRBD1 (5 bases). V lost 5 bases to trimming and J lost 4 bases, with 17 bases between them. The CDR3 runs to 15 residues. Germline CDR1 and CDR2: LNHDA and SQIVND (reference sequence). The CDR3 DNA is TGTGCCAGTAGTGTCGGTTTTAGGGGCCGAGAGACCCAGTACTTC. It codes for CASSVGFRGRETQYF.

In nucleotides, the CDR3 is TGTGCCAGCAGCTTGGCGGGACAGGACCATCAGCCCCAGCATTTT. Translated, it gives CASSLAGQDHQPQHF. The chain recombines TRBV5-4 with TRBJ1-5, with 8 bases that match TRBD1. The germline gives CDR1 SGHNT, CDR2 YYREEE (reference sequence). This CDR3 spans 15 amino acids. V lost 0 bases, J lost 5 bases, and 4 bases stayed unmatched.

V is TRBV11-3 and J is TRBJ2-5, with 10 bases aligning to TRBD2. The CDR3 runs 15 residues. V gave up 3 bases and J gave up 2 bases; unmatched junction bases: 3. Germline lookup yields CDR1 SGHNT and CDR2 YENEEA. CDR3 residues: CASSFTSGEQETQYF. CDR3 bases: TGTGCCAGCAGCTTTACTAGCGGGGAGCAAGAGACCCAGTACTTC.

This chain joins TRBV19 and TRBJ1-5, with D possibly matching TRBD1 (5 bases). The length of the CDR3 is 14 residues. The V gene lost 4 bases and the J gene lost 2 bases, with 9 bases spanning the gap. The germline V gene has CDR1 LNHDA and CDR2 SQIVND (reference sequence). The CDR3 DNA reads TGTGCCAGTAGTACTTCGGGGGGCAATCAGCCCCAGCATTTT. Protein product: CASSTSGGNQPQHF. The whole variable domain, filled in from reference TRBV19 and TRBJ1-5, reads DGGITQSPKYLFRKEGQNVTLSCEQNLNHDAMYWYRQDPGQGLRLIYYSQIVNDFQKGDIAEGYSVSREKKESFPLTVTSAQKNPTAFYLCASSTSGGNQPQHFGDGTRLSIL.